This T cell receptor beta chain was recovered during a study of OX40 agonist ivuxolimab in advanced cancers. The overall study: Enrollees could have had prior anti-PD-1, anti-PD-L1 or anti-CTLA-4 therapy, which 30% to 50% had received.

Comments on this clone: Antigen specificity is unknown. The same CDR3 can be traced to other DNA sequences in this sample.

Profiled with immunoSEQ multiplex PCR; TCRdb holds only in-frame clones, not every one. The profile shows 82,000 or so clones, around 85% of them singletons. Study findings and constraints: Low normalized T-cell clonal expansion also characterized some of the nonresponders.

The germline V gene has CDR1 KGHSH and CDR2 LQKENI. Trimming left V 5 bases short and J 5 bases short, with 12 bases between. The length of the CDR3 is 13 residues. The rearrangement uses TRBV18 and TRBJ1-2; a weak D match, TRBD1 (6 bases). This sequence was found in an adult with an advanced solid tumor such as melanoma, head and neck, liver or kidney cancer. This specimen consisted of CD4+ or CD8+ T cells sorted from blood, obtained in a trial of the OX40 agonist ivuxolimab. CDR3 in amino acids: CASSEGGRYGYTF. CDR3 nucleotide sequence: TGTGCCAGCTCAGAAGGGGGGCGTTATGGCTACACCTTC.